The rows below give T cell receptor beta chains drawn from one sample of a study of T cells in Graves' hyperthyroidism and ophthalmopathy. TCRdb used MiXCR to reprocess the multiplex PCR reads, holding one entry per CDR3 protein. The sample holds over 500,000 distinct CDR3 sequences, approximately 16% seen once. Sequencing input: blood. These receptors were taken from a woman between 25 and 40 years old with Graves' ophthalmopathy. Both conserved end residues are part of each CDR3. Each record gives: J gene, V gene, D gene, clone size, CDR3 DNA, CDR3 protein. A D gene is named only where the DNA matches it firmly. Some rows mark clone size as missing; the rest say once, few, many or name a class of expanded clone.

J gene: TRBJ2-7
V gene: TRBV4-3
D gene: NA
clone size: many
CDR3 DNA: TGCGCCAGCAGCCAAGTGCCTTACACCATCTACGAGCAGTACTTC
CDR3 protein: CASSQVPYTIYEQYF

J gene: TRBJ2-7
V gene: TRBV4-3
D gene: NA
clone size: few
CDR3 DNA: TGCGCCAGCAGCCATGATTGGCACGAGCAGTACTTC
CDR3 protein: CASSHDWHEQYF

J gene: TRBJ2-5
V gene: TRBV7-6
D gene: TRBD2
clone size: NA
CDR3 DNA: TGTGCCAGCAGCCAAGAGCTAGCGGGAGTGGGCCAAGAGACCCAGTACTTC
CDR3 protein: CASSQELAGVGQETQYF

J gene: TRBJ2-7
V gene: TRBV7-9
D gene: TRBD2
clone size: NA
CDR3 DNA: TGTGCCAGCAGCCCAAATAGCGGGAGGGCACGGGAGCAGTACTTC
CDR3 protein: CASSPNSGRAREQYF

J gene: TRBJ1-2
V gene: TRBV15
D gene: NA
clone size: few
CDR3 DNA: TGTGCCACCAGCAGAGATGGGGGTAGCGGCTACACCTTC
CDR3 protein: CATSRDGGSGYTF

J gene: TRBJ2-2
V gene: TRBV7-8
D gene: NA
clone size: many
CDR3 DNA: TGTGCCAGCAGCGCCCGGGCATTCCTCACCGGGGAGCTGTTTTTT
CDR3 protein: CASSARAFLTGELFF

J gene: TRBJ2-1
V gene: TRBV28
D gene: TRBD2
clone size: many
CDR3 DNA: TGTGCCAGCAGTTTGCATCTAGCGGGAGGCACCAATGAGCAGTTCTTC
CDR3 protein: CASSLHLAGGTNEQFF

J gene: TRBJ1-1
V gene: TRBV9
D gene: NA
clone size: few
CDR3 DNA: TGTGCCAGCAGCGTAACCGGTAGTACTGAAGCTTTCTTT
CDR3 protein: CASSVTGSTEAFF

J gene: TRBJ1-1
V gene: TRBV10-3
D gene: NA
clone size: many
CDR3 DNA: TGTGCCATCAGTGAGACGGCAGGGCGGACTGAAGCTTTCTTT
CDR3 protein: CAISETAGRTEAFF

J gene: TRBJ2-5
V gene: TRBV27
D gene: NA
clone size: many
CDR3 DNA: TGTGCCAGCAGTTTAACAGTCGGGGGGACCCAGTACTTC
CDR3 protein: CASSLTVGGTQYF

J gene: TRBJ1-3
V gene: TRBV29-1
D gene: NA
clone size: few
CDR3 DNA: TGCAGCGTCATACCGGGAAGCTCTGGAAACACCATATATTTT
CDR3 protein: CSVIPGSSGNTIYF

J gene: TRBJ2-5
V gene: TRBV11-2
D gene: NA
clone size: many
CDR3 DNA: TGTGCCAGCAGCTTAAATTCTGAGACCCAGTACTTC
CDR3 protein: CASSLNSETQYF

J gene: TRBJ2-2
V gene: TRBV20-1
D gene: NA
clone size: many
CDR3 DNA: TGCAGTGCTAGAATCCTATCAGGGGGGGAGCTGTTTTTT
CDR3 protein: CSARILSGGELFF

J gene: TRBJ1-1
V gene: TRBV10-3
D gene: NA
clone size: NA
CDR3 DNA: TGTGCCATCAGTTCCCCATTGAACACTGAAGCTTTCTTT
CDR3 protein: CAISSPLNTEAFF

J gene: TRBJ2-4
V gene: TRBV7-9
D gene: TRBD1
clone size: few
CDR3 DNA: TGTGCCAGCAGCTTAACGCCGGGACAGGGGATGGCGAACATTCAGTACTTC
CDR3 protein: CASSLTPGQGMANIQYF

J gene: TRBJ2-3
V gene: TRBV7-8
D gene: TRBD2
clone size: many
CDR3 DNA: TGTGCCAGCAGCATGGGACTAGCAGATACGCAGTATTTT
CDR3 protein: CASSMGLADTQYF

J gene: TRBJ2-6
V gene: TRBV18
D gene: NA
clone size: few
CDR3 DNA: TGTGCCAGCTCACCGACAGGACTCCCAGGGGCCAACGTCCTGACTTTC
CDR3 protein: CASSPTGLPGANVLTF

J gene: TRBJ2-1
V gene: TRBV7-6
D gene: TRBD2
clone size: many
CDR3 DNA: TGTGCCAGCAGCAACTATGGGACTAGCGGGTCCTACAATGAGCAGTTCTTC
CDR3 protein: CASSNYGTSGSYNEQFF

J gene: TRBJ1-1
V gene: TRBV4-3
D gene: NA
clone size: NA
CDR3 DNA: TGCGCCAGCAGCCAAGATGGGGGTTGGGGCACTGAAGCTTTCTTT
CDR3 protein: CASSQDGGWGTEAFF

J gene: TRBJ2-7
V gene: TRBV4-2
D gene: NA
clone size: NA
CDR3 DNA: TGTGCCAGCAGCCAAGATCGGCAGGGGCGATACGAGCAGTACTTC
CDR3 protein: CASSQDRQGRYEQYF

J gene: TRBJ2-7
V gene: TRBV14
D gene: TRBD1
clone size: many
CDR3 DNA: TGTGCCAGCAGCCCCTCAATGTCCCGCGACAGGGATCCCTACGAGCAGTACTTC
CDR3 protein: CASSPSMSRDRDPYEQYF

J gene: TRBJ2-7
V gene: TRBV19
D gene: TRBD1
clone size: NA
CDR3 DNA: TGTGCCAGTAGTATAGTGGACAGGGGAAACGAGCAGTACTTC
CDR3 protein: CASSIVDRGNEQYF

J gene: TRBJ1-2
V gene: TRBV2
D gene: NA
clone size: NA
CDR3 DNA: TGTGCCACGGGACGGTGGATCTATGGCTACACCTTC
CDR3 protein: CATGRWIYGYTF

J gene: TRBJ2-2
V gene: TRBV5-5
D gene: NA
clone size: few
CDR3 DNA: TGCGCCAGCAGCTTGGGAGATTACACCAGGGAGCTGTTTTTT
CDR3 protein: CASSLGDYTRELFF

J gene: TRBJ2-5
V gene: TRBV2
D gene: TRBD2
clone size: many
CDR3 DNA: TGTGCCAGCAGTGGGACTAGCGGGAGTGAAGAGACCCAGTACTTC
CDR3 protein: CASSGTSGSEETQYF

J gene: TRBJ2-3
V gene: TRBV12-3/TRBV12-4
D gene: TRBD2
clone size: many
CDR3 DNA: TGTGCCAGCAGTTTTGTTCTGGGCGGGAGACCCGATACGCAGTATTTT
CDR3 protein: CASSFVLGGRPDTQYF

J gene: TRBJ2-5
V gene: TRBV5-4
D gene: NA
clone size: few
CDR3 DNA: TGTGCCAGCAGTAAACCCCTAGAGACCCAGTACTTC
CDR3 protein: CASSKPLETQYF